This T cell receptor (beta chain) was found in a study of T cells in Graves' hyperthyroidism and ophthalmopathy (dated by TCRdb to between 2018 and 2021). Broadly, across the study: Peripheral blood samples were taken at initial diagnosis, before any treatment was given. To identify TCR V-J signatures that set the groups apart, the researchers used a discovery cohort of roughly 100 patients, made up of 40 to 45 with Graves' ophthalmopathy and 57 with stable Graves' hyperthyroidism. Prospective prediction of ophthalmopathy was tested in an independent validation cohort consisting of fewer than 20 hyperthyroidism patients and over 15 patients who later progressed to ophthalmopathy. The 95 to 100 discovery patients were randomly split 7:3 into training and test sets. In several Graves' hyperthyroidism patients, the study also compared T-cell repertoires from thyroid tissue with T-cell repertoires from blood. Following sampling, methimazole starting at 30 mg daily was given to hyperthyroidism patients, and high-dose intravenous methylprednisolone was given to ophthalmopathy patients. The paper describes TCR Vbeta CDR3 sequencing of about 140 peripheral blood samples, made up of 43 ophthalmopathy patients, 70 to 75 hyperthyroidism patients and approximately 17 progressor patients. On the study overall, not on this receptor specifically: Ophthalmopathy was separated from stable hyperthyroidism by a 13 V-J signature model, with around 90% sensitivity and 81% to 83% specificity obtained in cross-validation and 80%/75% obtained in testing. Most expanded thyroid clonotypes (frequency above 0.001) were also detected in blood, suggesting blood repertoires may reflect thyroid immune responses. In validation, the model predicted progression to ophthalmopathy with approximately 69% sensitivity and 72.22% specificity, a median of approximately 6.7 months before onset. Sample size was not statistically predetermined, and blinding of investigators to group allocation was not performed.

A patient counted as having stable Graves' hyperthyroidism if no progression to ophthalmopathy occurred over 18 months of follow-up. The hyperthyroidism patients were between 18 and 65 years old and newly diagnosed, with a disease duration of less than 2 months. The study excluded patients with uncontrolled infections, other autoimmune diseases, pregnancy or lactation. Clinical symptoms, serum thyroxine and TRAb, thyroid ultrasound, and orbital computed tomography formed the basis for the diagnoses. Ficoll-Paque density gradient centrifugation was used to isolate PBMCs from about 10 ml of fresh peripheral blood. Total RNA was extracted with Trizol reagent, and quality was checked on an Agilent 2100 Bioanalyzer. The TCR beta CDR3 regions were amplified from the RNA transcripts. The TCR CDR3 was subjected to a first round of RT-PCR using the HTBI primer set and the Qiagen OneStep RT-PCR kit. A second multiplex PCR round built the libraries, followed by size selection and purification. Sequencing of the libraries was done on an Illumina HiSeq2000 using paired-end 100 bp reads. The source study handled its data this way. SOAPnuke was used to process the raw data, removing reads that contained adapters or uncalled bases, had a mean Phred below 15, or lacked an exact match to the constant primer or identifier. High-quality paired reads were merged with COPE v1.2.5, and unique nucleotide sequences were defined as clonotypes. Clonotypes were aligned to IMGT TRBV, TRBD and TRBJ reference segments using MiTCR v1.1. The analysis included only V-J combinations with a frequency above 0.0001, which together covered roughly 99% of the repertoires. The TCS score was defined as the ratio of F50 (clonal expansion) to E x V (chaos), calculated using BLOSUM62-based TCRdist between CDR3 peptides within each V-J. Welch's t-statistics and random forest reduced fewer than 550 V-J features to some 14, which were used in a naive Bayes classifier (R e1071). TCRdb trimmed public reads at Q25 via fastp, called clones via MiXCR and kept in-frame beta chains. Each entry is one CDR3 protein sequence, shown with its most common DNA and genes. TCRdb, not the authors, supplied the V and J calls. The sample has over 550,000 distinct CDR3 sequences on record, approximately 15% of them singletons. The top ten clonotypes cover about 18% of the sample.

CDR1 and CDR2, per the germline V gene, are LGHNT and FRNRAP. The CDR3, cysteine through phenylalanine, is 14 amino acids long. This entry keeps only the CDR3 DNA: 42 bases, framed from base 1. V is cut by 6 bases and J by 11 bases, and the space between the germline ends is 20 bases. Details on this clonotype: There is no known antigen for this receptor. The record has no base qualities; no much larger clone is one base away.

Sequenced material: blood. The sequence derives from a woman between 18 and 30 years old with Graves' hyperthyroidism. The V and J genes are TRBV12-5 and TRBJ1-5, with the D gene too uncertain to name. The sequenced DNA: TGTGCTAGTGGGACTAAACGGAAAGTGTCAGCCCAGCATTTT. Its product reads: CASGTKRKVSAQHF. Supplemented by the reference TRBV12-5 and TRBJ1-5 proteins around the CDR3, the complete variable domain is DARVTQTPRHKVTEMGQEVTMRCQPILGHNTVFWYRQTMMQGLELLAYFRNRAPLDDSGMPKDRFSAEMPDATLATLKIQPSEPRDSAVYFCASGTKRKVSAQHFGDGTRLSIL.